The present T cell receptor (beta chain) was sequenced within a study of identical twins. This clonotype was seen ten or more times. Germline V lookup: CDR1 KGHDR, CDR2 SFDVKD. The V end was cut by 3 bases, the J end by 5 bases, with 8 bases between. CDR3 size: 13 residues. TCRdb reprocessed the 5' RACE reads with MiXCR, giving one entry per CDR3 protein. The sample lists some 790,000 distinct CDR3 sequences, 15% to 20% occurring once. These data were also filed under a second study, of T cells expressing NK-cell markers.

The genes are TRBV24-1 and TRBJ2-3, with D unresolved. This TCR derives from a woman under 30 in good health. Sequenced: PBMCs. The chain's CDR3 is CATSDIWGDTQYF. The DNA for the CDR3 is TGTGCCACCAGTGATATCTGGGGAGATACGCAGTATTTT.